This T cell receptor beta chain was captured by sequencing in a study of blood T cells in healthy people across ages. Findings of the study overall: Roughly linear age-related decline in beta diversity appeared, significant by age approximately 41.

The table lists this clonotype with a few counts. Its antigen remains unknown. Peripheral blood samples of roughly 9.8 milliliters were drawn from each donor. Total RNA was extracted at no less than 5 micrograms per sample. A second PCR of roughly 7 to 11 cycles used a sample-barcoded 5' primer and a J-beta primer mix. TCRdb redid the calling of the 5' RACE reads with MiXCR, one entry per CDR3 protein. The repertoire holds hundreds of thousands of distinct CDR3 sequences, 45% to 65% seen once, with roughly 34% in the top ten. This CDR3 region has 13 residues. Trimming took 2 bases from V and 6 from J, leaving 11 bases between them.

The sample comprised blood. This sequence originates from a man in his sixties in good health. The rearrangement links TRBV12-3 or TRBV12-4 to TRBJ2-7, with D unclear. The CDR3 coding sequence is TGTGCCAGCAGTTTACAGGTTCGTTCCGAGCAGTACTTC. It encodes CASSLQVRSEQYF.